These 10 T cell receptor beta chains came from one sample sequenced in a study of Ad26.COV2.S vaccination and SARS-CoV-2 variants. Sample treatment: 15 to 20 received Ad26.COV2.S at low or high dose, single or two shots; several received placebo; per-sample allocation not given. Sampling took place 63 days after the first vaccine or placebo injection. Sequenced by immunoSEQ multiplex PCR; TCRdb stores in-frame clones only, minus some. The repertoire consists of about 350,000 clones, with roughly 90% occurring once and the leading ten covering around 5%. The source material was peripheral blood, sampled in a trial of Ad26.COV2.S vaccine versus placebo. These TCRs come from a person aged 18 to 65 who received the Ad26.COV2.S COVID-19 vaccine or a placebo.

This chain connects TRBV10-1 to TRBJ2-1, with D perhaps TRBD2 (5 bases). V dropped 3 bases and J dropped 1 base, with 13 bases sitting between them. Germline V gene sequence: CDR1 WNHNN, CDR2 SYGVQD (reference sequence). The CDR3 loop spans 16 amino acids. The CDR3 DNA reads TGCGCCAGCAGTGAATTACGGGGTGTATCCTACAATGAGCAGTTCTTC. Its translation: CASSELRGVSYNEQFF.

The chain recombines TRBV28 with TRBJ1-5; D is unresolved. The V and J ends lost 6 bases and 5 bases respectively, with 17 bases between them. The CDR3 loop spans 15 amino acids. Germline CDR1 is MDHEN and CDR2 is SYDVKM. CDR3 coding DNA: TGTGCCAGCAGAAGGTTGTTGAGTTATTATCAGCCCCAGCATTTT. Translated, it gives CASRRLLSYYQPQHF.

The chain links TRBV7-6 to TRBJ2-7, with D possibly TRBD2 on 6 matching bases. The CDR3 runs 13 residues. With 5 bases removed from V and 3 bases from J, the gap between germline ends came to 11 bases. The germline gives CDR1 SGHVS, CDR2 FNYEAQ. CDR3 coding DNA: TGTGCCAGCAGCCCCGGACTACTCTACGAGCAGTACTTC. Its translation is CASSPGLLYEQYF.

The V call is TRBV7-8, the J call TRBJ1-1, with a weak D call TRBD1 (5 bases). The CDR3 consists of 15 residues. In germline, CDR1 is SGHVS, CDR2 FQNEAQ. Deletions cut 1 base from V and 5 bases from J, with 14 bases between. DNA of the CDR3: TGTGCCAGCAGCTTAGTCCCAGGGCTAGCAACTGAAGCTTTCTTT. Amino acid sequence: CASSLVPGLATEAFF.

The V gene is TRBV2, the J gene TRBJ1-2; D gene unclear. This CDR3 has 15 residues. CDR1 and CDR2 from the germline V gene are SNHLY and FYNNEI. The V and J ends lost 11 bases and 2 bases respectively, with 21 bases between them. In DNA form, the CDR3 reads TGTGCCTCCCCGGCGGGCCGGATTCAAAACTATGGCTACACCTTC. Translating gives CASPAGRIQNYGYTF.

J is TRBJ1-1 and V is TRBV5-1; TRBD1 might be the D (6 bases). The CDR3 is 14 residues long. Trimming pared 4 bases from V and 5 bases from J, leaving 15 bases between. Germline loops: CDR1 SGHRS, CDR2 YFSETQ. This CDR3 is CASSLRGARTEAFF. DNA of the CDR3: TGCGCCAGCAGCCTGAGGGGGGCGCGTACTGAAGCTTTCTTT.

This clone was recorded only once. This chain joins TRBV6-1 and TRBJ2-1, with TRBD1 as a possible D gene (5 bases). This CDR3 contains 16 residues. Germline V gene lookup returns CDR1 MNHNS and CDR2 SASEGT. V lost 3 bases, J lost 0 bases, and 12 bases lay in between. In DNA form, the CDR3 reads TGTGCCAGCAGTGATTTGGGGCACTACTCCTACAATGAGCAGTTCTTC. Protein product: CASSDLGHYSYNEQFF.

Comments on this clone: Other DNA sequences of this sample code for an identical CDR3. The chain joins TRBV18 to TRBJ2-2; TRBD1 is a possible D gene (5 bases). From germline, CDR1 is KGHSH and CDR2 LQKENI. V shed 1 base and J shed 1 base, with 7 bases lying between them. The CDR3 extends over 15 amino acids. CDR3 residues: CASSPLQGNTGELFF. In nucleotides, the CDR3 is TGTGCCAGCTCACCACTCCAGGGGAACACCGGGGAGCTGTTTTTT.

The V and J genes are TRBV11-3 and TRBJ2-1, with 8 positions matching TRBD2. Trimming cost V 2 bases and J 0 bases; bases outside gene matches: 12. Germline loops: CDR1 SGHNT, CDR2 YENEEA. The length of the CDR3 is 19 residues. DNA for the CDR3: TGTGCCAGCAGCTTATGGGAATACGGGGGGGCCACCTCCTACAATGAGCAGTTCTTC. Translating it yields CASSLWEYGGATSYNEQFF.

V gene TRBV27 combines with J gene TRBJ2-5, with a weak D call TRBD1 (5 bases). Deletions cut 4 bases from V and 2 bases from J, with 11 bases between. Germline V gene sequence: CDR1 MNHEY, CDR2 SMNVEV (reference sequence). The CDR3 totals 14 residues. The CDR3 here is CASSSQAGQETQYF. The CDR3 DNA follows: TGTGCCAGCAGTTCCCAGGCAGGGCAAGAGACCCAGTACTTC.